Listed below are T cell receptor beta chains from one sample, sequenced in a study of shared clonotypes between healthy human individuals. Sequencing was performed with immunoSEQ multiplex PCR; in TCRdb, only in-frame clones are kept and a portion is missing. The table has some 2.4 million clones, over 85% seen once. The material sequenced was naive CD4+ T cells from PBMCs. These receptors originate from a man aged 18 to 29 in good health. Some clones in this sample may be carry-over from other donors' samples. Both conserved end residues are part of each CDR3. Each record gives: J gene, D gene, clone size, V gene, CDR3 protein, CDR3 DNA. D genes are given only for firm matches. A clone size is listed for some rows: how often the clone was seen (once, few, many), or a class if it is expanded.

j_gene: TRBJ1-5
d_gene: -
abundance: -
v_gene: TRBV10-1
CDR3aa: CASRQTDSFSQPQHF
CDR3nt: TGCGCCAGCAGGCAGACGGACTCCTTTAGTCAGCCCCAGCATTTT

j_gene: TRBJ1-4
d_gene: -
abundance: once
v_gene: TRBV7-8
CDR3aa: CASSLNRGANEKLFF
CDR3nt: TGTGCCAGCAGCTTAAATCGTGGGGCTAATGAAAAACTGTTTTTT

j_gene: TRBJ2-1
d_gene: TRBD2
abundance: -
v_gene: TRBV5-1
CDR3aa: CASSPLSGREGQDEQFF
CDR3nt: TGCGCCAGCAGCCCTCTGTCGGGGCGGGAGGGCCAGGATGAGCAGTTCTTC

j_gene: TRBJ1-2
d_gene: TRBD1
abundance: -
v_gene: TRBV6-5
CDR3aa: CASSPADREGYTF
CDR3nt: TGTGCCAGCAGTCCGGCGGACAGGGAGGGCTACACCTTC

j_gene: TRBJ2-5
d_gene: TRBD1
abundance: -
v_gene: TRBV4-1
CDR3aa: CASSHPGQGASETQYF
CDR3nt: TGCGCCAGCAGCCATCCGGGACAGGGGGCTTCAGAGACCCAGTACTTC

j_gene: TRBJ2-7
d_gene: -
abundance: -
v_gene: TRBV15
CDR3aa: CATSRERGRYEQYF
CDR3nt: TGTGCCACCAGCAGAGAACGGGGGCGGTACGAGCAGTACTTC

j_gene: TRBJ1-2
d_gene: TRBD1
abundance: -
v_gene: TRBV18
CDR3aa: CASSPGGTVAYGYTF
CDR3nt: TGTGCCAGCTCACCAGGGGGGACAGTCGCCTATGGCTACACCTTC

j_gene: TRBJ2-3
d_gene: -
abundance: -
v_gene: TRBV18
CDR3aa: CASSPPWGDPSGSTDTQYF
CDR3nt: TGTGCCAGCTCACCACCCTGGGGGGACCCGAGCGGTAGCACAGATACGCAGTATTTT

j_gene: TRBJ2-7
d_gene: -
abundance: -
v_gene: TRBV6-5
CDR3aa: CASSYLHSTYEQYF
CDR3nt: TGTGCCAGCAGTTATCTCCACAGCACCTACGAGCAGTACTTC

j_gene: TRBJ1-1
d_gene: -
abundance: -
v_gene: TRBV29-1
CDR3aa: CSVDFGQTEAFF
CDR3nt: TGCAGCGTTGATTTCGGCCAGACTGAAGCTTTCTTT

j_gene: TRBJ1-3
d_gene: -
abundance: -
v_gene: TRBV28
CDR3aa: CATSGNTIYF
CDR3nt: TGTGCCACCAGTGGAAACACCATATATTTT

j_gene: TRBJ2-3
d_gene: -
abundance: once
v_gene: TRBV5-1
CDR3aa: CASTTGGGGSVTQYF
CDR3nt: TGCGCCAGCACCACCGGTGGAGGGGGATCAGTTACGCAGTATTTT

j_gene: TRBJ2-2
d_gene: -
abundance: -
v_gene: TRBV6-1
CDR3aa: CASSAAQGDTGELFF
CDR3nt: TGTGCCAGCAGTGCCGCCCAGGGAGACACCGGGGAGCTGTTTTTT

j_gene: TRBJ1-4
d_gene: -
abundance: -
v_gene: TRBV9
CDR3aa: CASSPTSRGEKLFF
CDR3nt: TGTGCCAGCAGCCCCACCTCCCGGGGTGAAAAACTGTTTTTT

j_gene: TRBJ2-2
d_gene: -
abundance: -
v_gene: TRBV28
CDR3aa: CASSLRGADGELFF
CDR3nt: TGTGCCAGCAGTTTAAGGGGGGCGGACGGGGAGCTGTTTTTT

j_gene: TRBJ2-3
d_gene: TRBD2
abundance: -
v_gene: TRBV5-4
CDR3aa: CASSLDQRETDTQYF
CDR3nt: TGTGCCAGCAGCTTGGACCAGCGGGAAACAGATACGCAGTATTTT

j_gene: TRBJ2-4
d_gene: -
abundance: -
v_gene: TRBV11-2
CDR3aa: CASSVQGGAKNIQYF
CDR3nt: TGTGCCAGCAGCGTCCAGGGGGGAGCCAAAAACATTCAGTACTTC

j_gene: TRBJ2-1
d_gene: TRBD2
abundance: -
v_gene: TRBV5-6
CDR3aa: CASSRTSGSNEQFF
CDR3nt: TGTGCCAGCAGCCGGACTAGCGGCAGCAATGAGCAGTTCTTC

j_gene: TRBJ2-7
d_gene: TRBD1
abundance: -
v_gene: TRBV7-2
CDR3aa: CASSPGQGAYEQYF
CDR3nt: TGTGCCAGCAGCCCAGGACAGGGGGCCTACGAGCAGTACTTC

j_gene: TRBJ2-5
d_gene: TRBD1
abundance: -
v_gene: TRBV7-2
CDR3aa: CASSPQGPGTQYF
CDR3nt: TGTGCCAGCAGCCCACAGGGGCCCGGGACCCAGTACTTC

j_gene: TRBJ1-2
d_gene: -
abundance: few
v_gene: TRBV4-2
CDR3aa: CASSQDLILRGYTF
CDR3nt: TGTGCCAGCAGCCAAGATTTGATCCTGCGGGGCTACACCTTC

j_gene: TRBJ2-7
d_gene: -
abundance: -
v_gene: TRBV7-2
CDR3aa: CASSFRRDNYEQYF
CDR3nt: TGTGCCAGCAGCTTTCGGCGAGATAACTACGAGCAGTACTTC

j_gene: TRBJ1-2
d_gene: -
abundance: -
v_gene: TRBV5-1
CDR3aa: CASTTGPTHYGYTF
CDR3nt: TGCGCCAGCACCACAGGGCCAACTCACTATGGCTACACCTTC

j_gene: TRBJ2-3
d_gene: TRBD2
abundance: -
v_gene: TRBV18
CDR3aa: CASSPGLAGAGDTQYF
CDR3nt: TGTGCCAGCTCACCGGGACTAGCGGGAGCAGGAGATACGCAGTATTTT